This T cell receptor beta chain was observed in a study of shared clonotypes between healthy human individuals. The overall study: Researchers assigned three CD4 naive, three CD4 memory, two CD8 naive and one CD8 memory plate to each donor.

On this clone: As yet, its antigen is unknown.

The method was immunoSEQ multiplex PCR; TCRdb's version includes in-frame clones alone and lacks a portion of them. This table holds 780,000 or so clones, roughly 72% found once. HIV-negative, healthy adults without recent acute infections or vaccinations were the donors. Regarding the study as a whole: Sharing across several donors was seen in approximately 5.2% of naive CD4 clonotypes. The study generally estimated greater richness for naive than memory subsets.

This sequence originates from a woman under 40 in good health. The sample comprised memory CD4+ T cells sorted from blood. This sample's subset: CD45RA-negative fraction.

CDR3 bases: TGCGCCAGCAGCTTGGGGGTTACGAGTGGCTACACCTTC. It specifies CASSLGVTSGYTF. The rearrangement joins TRBV5-1 to TRBJ1-2, with D unresolved. V dropped 0 bases and J dropped 7 bases, with 10 bases sitting between them. Germline CDR1 reads SGHRS; CDR2 reads YFSETQ. CDR3 length: 13 amino acids.